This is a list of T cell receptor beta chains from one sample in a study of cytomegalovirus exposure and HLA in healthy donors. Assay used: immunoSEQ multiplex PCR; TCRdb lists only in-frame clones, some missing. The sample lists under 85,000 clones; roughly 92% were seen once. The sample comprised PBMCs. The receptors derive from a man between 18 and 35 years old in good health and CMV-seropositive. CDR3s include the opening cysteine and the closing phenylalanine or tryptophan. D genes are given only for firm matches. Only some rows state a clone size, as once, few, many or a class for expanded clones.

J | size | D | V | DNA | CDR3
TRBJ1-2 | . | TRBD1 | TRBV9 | TGTGCCAGCAGCCCAGGACAGGGAGGGGTCTATGGCTACACCTTC | CASSPGQGGVYGYTF
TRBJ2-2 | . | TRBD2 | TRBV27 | TGTGCCAGCAGTTTATTGGGGAGGCTAGCGGGAAGGTTAGCCGGGGAGCTGTTTTTT | CASSLLGRLAGRLAGELFF
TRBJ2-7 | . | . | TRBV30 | TGTGCCTGGACTCGCCGGTCCGGGAATTTCTACGAGCAGTACTTC | CAWTRRSGNFYEQYF
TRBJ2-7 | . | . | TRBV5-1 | TGCGCCAGCAGCTTGGCTTGGCTCAGCGAGCAGTACTTC | CASSLAWLSEQYF
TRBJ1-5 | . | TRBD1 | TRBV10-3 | TGTGCCATCAGTGAAGGGGGACAGGAGGGCCCCCAGCATTTT | CAISEGGQEGPQHF
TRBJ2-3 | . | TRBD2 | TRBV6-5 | TGTGCCAGCAGTTTCAGCGGGGCAGATACGCAGTATTTT | CASSFSGADTQYF
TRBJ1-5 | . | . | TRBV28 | TGTGCCAGCAGTTTGTCCGCAGGGTTTCAGCCCCAGCATTTT | CASSLSAGFQPQHF
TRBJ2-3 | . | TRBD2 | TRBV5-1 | TGCGCCAGCAGGCCCGGACTAGCGGGAGCCACAGATACGCAGTATTTT | CASRPGLAGATDTQYF
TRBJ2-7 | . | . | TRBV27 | TGTGCCAGCAGTTTTCGGGGGTTCAGCTCCTACGAGCAGTACTTC | CASSFRGFSSYEQYF
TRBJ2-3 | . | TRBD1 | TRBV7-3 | TGTGCCAGCAGCAGAGTGGGACAGACCACAGATACGCAGTATTTT | CASSRVGQTTDTQYF
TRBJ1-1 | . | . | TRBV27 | TGTGCCAGCAGTTGGGGGGGCAGGAACACTGAAGCTTTCTTT | CASSWGGRNTEAFF
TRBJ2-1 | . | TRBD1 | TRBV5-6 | TGTGCCAGCAGCCAGATCCCGGGACAGGGGGCCAATGAGCAGTTCTTC | CASSQIPGQGANEQFF
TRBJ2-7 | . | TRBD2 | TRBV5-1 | TGCGCCAGCAGCTTGGCCCCAGCGGGAGTGTCCTACGAGCAGTACTTC | CASSLAPAGVSYEQYF
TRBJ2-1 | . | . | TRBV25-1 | TGTGCCAGCAGAACCGCGCCGGAGGAGCAGTTCTTC | CASRTAPEEQFF
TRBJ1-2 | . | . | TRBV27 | TGTGCCAGCAGTGTAAGCCCATCCCGGCGGTATGGCTACACCTTC | CASSVSPSRRYGYTF
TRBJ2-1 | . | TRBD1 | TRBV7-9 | TGTGCCAGCTATGGGGACAGGGACAATGAGCAGTTCTTC | CASYGDRDNEQFF
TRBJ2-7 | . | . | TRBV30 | TGTGCCTGGAGAGTAAGGGGAGTACAGGGCGGACCCTACGAGCAGTACTTC | CAWRVRGVQGGPYEQYF
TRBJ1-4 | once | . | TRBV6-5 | TGTGCCAGCAGTGAATCTGGGCCTAATGAAAAACTGTTTTTT | CASSESGPNEKLFF
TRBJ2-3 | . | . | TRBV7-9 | TGTGCCAGCAGCCCGCCTCTTACAACAGGGACAGATACGCAGTATTTT | CASSPPLTTGTDTQYF
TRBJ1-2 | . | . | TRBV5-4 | TGTGCCAGCAGCACGGAGAGCTATGGCTACACCTTC | CASSTESYGYTF
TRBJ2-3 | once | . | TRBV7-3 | TGTGCCAGCAGCTCATCAGGGGCCACAGATACGCAGTATTTT | CASSSSGATDTQYF
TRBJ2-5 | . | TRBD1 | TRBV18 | TGTGCCAGCTCACCTCAGACAGGGATGTATGAGACCCAGTACTTC | CASSPQTGMYETQYF
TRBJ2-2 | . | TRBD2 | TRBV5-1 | TGCGCCAGCAGCTTGGCCTTGGGACTAAACACCGGGGAGCTGTTTTTT | CASSLALGLNTGELFF
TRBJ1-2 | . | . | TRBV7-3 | TGTGCCAGCAGCTTAAAAGGAGGCACCAACTATGGCTACACCTTC | CASSLKGGTNYGYTF
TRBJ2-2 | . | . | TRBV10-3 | TGTGCCACCCAGCCGACAGTAACGAACACCGGGGAGCTGTTTTTT | CATQPTVTNTGELFF